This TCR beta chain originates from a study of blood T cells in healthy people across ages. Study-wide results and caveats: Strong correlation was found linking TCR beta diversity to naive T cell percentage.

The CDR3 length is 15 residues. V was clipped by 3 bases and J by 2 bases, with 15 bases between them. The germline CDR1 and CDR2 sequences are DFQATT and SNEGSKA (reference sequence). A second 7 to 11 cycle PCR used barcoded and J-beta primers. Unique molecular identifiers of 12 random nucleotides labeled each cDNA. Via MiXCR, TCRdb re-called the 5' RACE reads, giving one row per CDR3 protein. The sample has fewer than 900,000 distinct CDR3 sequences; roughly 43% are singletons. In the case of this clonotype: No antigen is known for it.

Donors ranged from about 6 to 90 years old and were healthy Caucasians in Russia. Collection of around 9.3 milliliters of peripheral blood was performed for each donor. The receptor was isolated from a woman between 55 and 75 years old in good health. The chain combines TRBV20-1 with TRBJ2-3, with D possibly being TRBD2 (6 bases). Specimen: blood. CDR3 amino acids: CSASEWGGNTDTQYF. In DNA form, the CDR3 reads TGCAGTGCTAGTGAGTGGGGCGGGAACACAGATACGCAGTATTTT.